These 24 T cell receptor beta chains share one sample of origin, sequenced in a study of cytomegalovirus exposure and HLA in healthy donors. The PCR employed 60 Vbeta primers together with 13 Jbeta primers. Using immunoSEQ multiplex PCR, the repertoire was profiled, and TCRdb retains in-frame clones only, with some absent. This repertoire shows fewer than 120,000 clones, 76% found once; its top ten account for 13%. Sequencing used PBMCs. All receptors come from a man younger than 45 in good health and CMV-seropositive.

The chain employs TRBV5-1 and TRBJ1-3, with D possibly TRBD1 on 5 matching bases. The germline gives CDR1 SGHRS, CDR2 YFSETQ. This CDR3 spans 16 amino acids. V lost 4 bases to trimming and J lost 1 base, with 15 bases between them. Written as DNA, the CDR3 is TGCGCCAGCAGCCGGAACGGGGGGGAATCTGGAAACACCATATATTTT. Its protein is CASSRNGGESGNTIYF.

The chain combines TRBV4-1 with TRBJ2-5; a possible D gene is TRBD1 (6 bases). CDR3 size: 15 residues. The V gene's germline CDR1 is MGHRA and CDR2 YSYEKL. Trimming removed 3 bases at V and 5 bases at J, with 16 bases between. CDR3 region: CASSHPTTGSETQYF. CDR3 nucleotide sequence: TGCGCCAGCAGCCACCCCACGACAGGTAGCGAGACCCAGTACTTC.

V usage is TRBV28 and J usage is TRBJ1-3, with TRBD1 matching 7 bases. J gave up 0 bases and V 2 bases, and 4 bases lay outside the gene matches. This CDR3 is 16 amino acids long. The germline V gene encodes CDR1 MDHEN and CDR2 SYDVKM. The CDR3 protein is CASSLVRGFSGNTIYF. The CDR3 nucleotides read TGTGCCAGCAGTTTAGTCAGGGGGTTCTCTGGAAACACCATATATTTT.

The chain is built from TRBV15 and TRBJ1-2; D perhaps matches TRBD1 (5 bases). Germline V gene sequence: CDR1 LNHNV, CDR2 YYDKDF (reference sequence). The germline V and J ends were trimmed by 3 bases and 1 base, with 9 bases remaining between them. This CDR3 contains 14 residues. CDR3 nucleotides: TGTGCCACCAGCAGCGGGCAGGGTAACTATGGCTACACCTTC. This codes for CATSSGQGNYGYTF.

A few counts support this clone. The gene calls are TRBV7-9 and TRBJ1-2; 7 positions agree with TRBD1. V was clipped by 5 bases and J by 5 bases; unmatched bases: 17. Germline V gives CDR1 SEHNR, CDR2 FQNEAQ (reference sequence). The CDR3 runs to 17 residues. CDR3 coding DNA: TGTGCCAGCAGCCAGTCCCGGGACAGTGCGGGAGGGTATGGCTACACCTTC. Protein product: CASSQSRDSAGGYGYTF.

The V and J genes are TRBV28 and TRBJ2-5; 7 nucleotides match TRBD1. The DNA matches TRBJ2-7 better at its end, which makes the J call doubtful. This CDR3 region has 13 residues. Germline loops: CDR1 MDHEN, CDR2 SYDVKM. CDR3 region: CATRDSATYEQYF. The CDR3 DNA is TGTGCCACCAGGGACAGTGCTACCTACGAGCAGTACTTC.

The chain employs TRBV9 and TRBJ2-5, with TRBD2 matching over 7 bases. Germline loops: CDR1 SGDLS, CDR2 YYNGEE. CDR3 size: 15 residues. V gave up 4 bases and J gave up 2 bases; unmatched junction bases: 8. This chain's CDR3 is CASSSRDYQQETQYF. The CDR3 nucleotides are TGTGCCAGCAGCTCCCGGGACTATCAGCAAGAGACCCAGTACTTC.

Only a few counts were recorded for this clone. The chain employs TRBV28 and TRBJ1-2; TRBD1 is a possible D gene (6 bases). This CDR3 contains 15 residues. Trimming shortened V by 4 bases and J by 0 bases, and 12 bases separated the two germline ends. Germline-derived CDR1 and CDR2 are MDHEN and SYDVKM. The CDR3 DNA follows: TGTGCCAGCAGTTCCTCGGGACACACTAACTATGGCTACACCTTC. Its translation is CASSSSGHTNYGYTF.

The chain joins TRBV4-3 to TRBJ1-2; 11 bases line up with TRBD1. Germline CDR1 is LGHNA and CDR2 is YSLEER. The CDR3 is made up of 15 amino acids. V shed 1 base and J 5 bases; nucleotides not matched to a gene: 3. The CDR3 DNA follows: TGCGCCAGCAGCCAAGCGGGACAGGGGGAATATGGCTACACCTTC. Encoded protein: CASSQAGQGEYGYTF.

This clone was detected a few times. The V call is TRBV7-2, the J call TRBJ2-5, with 7 bases identical to TRBD1. This CDR3 contains 15 residues. Germline CDR1 and CDR2: SGHTA and FQGNSA. V gave up 1 base and J gave up 9 bases; unmatched junction bases: 11. This CDR3 reads CASSLVWGKQGAQYF. The CDR3 DNA reads TGTGCCAGCAGCTTAGTTTGGGGAAAGCAGGGGGCCCAGTACTTC.

CDR3 protein: CASSRDSQLAQYF. In DNA form, the CDR3 reads TGTGCCAGCAGTCGGGACAGTCAGTTGGCCCAGTACTTC. The V gene is TRBV2, the J gene TRBJ2-5; 7 bases map to TRBD1. Germline CDR1 and CDR2: SNHLY and FYNNEI. This CDR3 spans 13 amino acids. With V trimmed by 5 bases and J by 9 bases, 9 bases remained unmatched. Full variable domain (outside the CDR3, taken from reference TRBV2 and TRBJ2-5): EPEVTQTPSHQVTQMGQEVILRCVPISNHLYFYWYRQILGQKVEFLVSFYNNEISEKSEIFDDQFSVERPDGSNFTLKIRSTKLEDSAMYFCASSRDSQLAQYFGPGTRLLVL.

This chain joins TRBV7-9 and TRBJ1-1, with 10 bases fitting TRBD1. Germline trimming cut 5 bases from V and 4 bases from J; bases unmatched to any gene: 7. This CDR3 has 15 residues. CDR1 and CDR2 (germline): SEHNR, FQNEAQ (reference sequence). CDR3 nucleotides: TGTGCCAGCAGCAAAAGTAGGGACAGGGGCACTGAAGCTTTCTTT. As protein: CASSKSRDRGTEAFF. The full variable domain, its missing parts supplied by reference TRBV7-9 and TRBJ1-1, is DTGVSQNPRHKITKRGQNVTFRCDPISEHNRLYWYRQTLGQGPEFLTYFQNEAQLEKSRLLSDRFSAERPKGSFSTLEIQRTEQGDSAMYLCASSKSRDRGTEAFFGQGTRLTVV.

The CDR3 DNA reads TGTGCCAGCAGCTTATACACAAGATCGGGACACATCTACGAGCAGTACTTC. Amino acid sequence: CASSLYTRSGHIYEQYF. This rearrangement joins TRBV11-2 to TRBJ2-7; the D gene is possibly TRBD1 (6 bases). The CDR3 is 17 amino acids. Germline CDR1 and CDR2: SGHAT and FQNNGV. Trimming took 2 bases from V and 3 from J, leaving 20 bases between them.

In DNA, the CDR3 is TGTGCCACCGGTCGCCCAGGGGAAAAACTGTTTTTT. Its translation: CATGRPGEKLFF. The rearrangement joins TRBV6-5 to TRBJ1-4, with a weak D call TRBD1 (5 bases). Trimming took off 10 bases at V and 8 bases at J, with 14 bases between the two ends. Germline-derived CDR1 and CDR2 are MNHEY and SVGAGI. The CDR3 has 12 amino acids.

The V call is TRBV6-5, the J call TRBJ1-2; a weak D match, TRBD1 (5 bases). The CDR3 is 15 residues long. Germline CDR1 and CDR2: MNHEY and SVGAGI. Trimming removed 2 bases at V and 4 bases at J, with 14 bases between. CDR3 nucleotide sequence: TGTGCCAGCAGTTACGTTAGGGGTCACAGCTATGGCTACACCTTC. This translates into CASSYVRGHSYGYTF.

The gene calls are TRBV18 and TRBJ1-5, with a weak D call TRBD1 (6 bases). The CDR3 is 13 amino acids. The V end was cut by 3 bases, the J end by 5 bases, with 8 bases between. Germline V CDR1 and CDR2: KGHSH, LQKENI. This CDR3 is CASSPTGDQPQHF. For the CDR3, the DNA is TGTGCCAGCTCACCGACAGGAGATCAGCCCCAGCATTTT.

The sample holds a few counts of this clone. The V call is TRBV14, the J call TRBJ2-7, with 9 bases identical to TRBD2. The germline V gene has CDR1 SGHDN and CDR2 FVKESK. The junction had 9 bases not matched to a gene; V was cut back by 4 bases and J by 5 bases. CDR3 length: 15 amino acids. DNA for the CDR3: TGTGCCAGCAGCCCCCTAGCGGGGACCTGGCACGAGCAGTACTTC. Protein: CASSPLAGTWHEQYF.

The chain carries TRBV9 and TRBJ2-2; the match to TRBD1 covers 8 bases. With 3 bases clipped from V and 4 bases from J, the junction kept 8 bases outside the gene matches. In germline, CDR1 is SGDLS, CDR2 YYNGEE. This CDR3 is built from 16 residues. The CDR3 loop reads CASSAPQGEFTGELFF. Here the CDR3 DNA reads TGTGCCAGCAGCGCCCCACAGGGGGAGTTCACCGGGGAGCTGTTTTTT.

The rearrangement links TRBV11-2 to TRBJ2-1, with a weak D call TRBD2 (6 bases). Germline loops: CDR1 SGHAT, CDR2 FQNNGV. V lost 3 bases and J lost 4, with 7 bases in between. CDR3 size: 13 residues. The CDR3 is CASSLGGYNEQFF. The CDR3 bases are TGTGCCAGCAGCTTGGGGGGATACAATGAGCAGTTCTTC.

About this clone itself: The junction does not match germline at one end; this may be a read error. The chain uses TRBV5-1 and TRBJ2-3; 9 nucleotides match TRBD2. Germline values: CDR1 SGHRS, CDR2 YFSETQ. There are 16 residues in the CDR3. In DNA, the CDR3 is TGCGTCAGCAGCCTAGCGGGGACGGCTAGCACAGATACGCAGTATTTT. Its translation is CVSSLAGTASTDTQYF.

V and J are TRBV30 and TRBJ2-7; 10 nucleotides match TRBD1. The CDR3 length is 15 residues. J gave up 1 base and V 2 bases, and 5 bases lay outside the gene matches. Germline V gives CDR1 GTSNPN, CDR2 SVGIG (reference sequence). The DNA for the CDR3 is TGTGCCTGGAGTCGGCCGGGACAGGGGTCCTACGAGCAGTACTTC. This encodes CAWSRPGQGSYEQYF.

This clone was detected once. The CDR3 DNA reads TGTGCCAGCAGTGGGCTAGCGGGGCCCCGGACCCAGTACTTC. Its protein product is CASSGLAGPRTQYF. The chain recombines TRBV25-1 with TRBJ2-5; TRBD2 agrees at 9 bases. This CDR3 comprises 14 residues. V trimming: 4 bases; J trimming: 7 bases; junction bases outside the gene matches: 7. Per germline, CDR1 MGHDK and CDR2 SYGVNS. Full variable domain (outside the CDR3, taken from reference TRBV25-1 and TRBJ2-5): EADIYQTPRYLVIGTGKKITLECSQTMGHDKMYWYQQDPGMELHLIHYSYGVNSTEKGDLSSESTVSRIRTEHFPLTLESARPSHTSQYLCASSGLAGPRTQYFGPGTRLLVL.

This sequence joins TRBV18 and TRBJ2-3; weak D call: TRBD1 (5 bases). The CDR3 spans 13 residues. CDR1 KGHSH and CDR2 LQKENI come from the germline V gene. V was shortened by 3 bases and J by 3 bases, with 7 bases between the two germline ends. This CDR3 is CASSPAGTDTQYF. The CDR3 nucleotides are TGTGCCAGCTCACCTGCAGGGACAGATACGCAGTATTTT. Filled out from reference TRBV18 and TRBJ2-3, the complete variable domain reads NAGVMQNPRHLVRRRGQEARLRCSPMKGHSHVYWYRQLPEEGLKFMVYLQKENIIDESGMPKERFSAEFPKEGPSILRIQQVVRGDSAAYFCASSPAGTDTQYFGPGTRLTVL.

J is TRBJ1-2 and V is TRBV9, with D perhaps TRBD1 (5 bases). Germline V gene lookup returns CDR1 SGDLS and CDR2 YYNGEE. V was cut by 0 bases and J by 8 bases, with 14 bases left in between. The CDR3 totals 14 residues. CDR3 in DNA: TGTGCCAGCAGCGTAGCTTTGGGGGGAAGCGGCTACACCTTC. Encoded protein: CASSVALGGSGYTF.